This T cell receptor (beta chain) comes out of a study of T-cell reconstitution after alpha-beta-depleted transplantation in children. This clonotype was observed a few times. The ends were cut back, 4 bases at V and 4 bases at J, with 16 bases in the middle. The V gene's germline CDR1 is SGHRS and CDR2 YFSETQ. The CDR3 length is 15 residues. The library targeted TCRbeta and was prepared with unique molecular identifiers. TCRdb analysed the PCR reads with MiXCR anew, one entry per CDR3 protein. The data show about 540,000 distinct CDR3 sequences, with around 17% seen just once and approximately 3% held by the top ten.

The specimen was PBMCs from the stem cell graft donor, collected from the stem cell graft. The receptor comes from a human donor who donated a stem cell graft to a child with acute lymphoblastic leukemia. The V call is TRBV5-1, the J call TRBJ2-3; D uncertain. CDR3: CASSNGWGLSDTQYF. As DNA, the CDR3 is TGCGCCAGCAGCAATGGTTGGGGTTTGTCAGATACGCAGTATTTT.